These 10 T cell receptor beta chains came from one sample sequenced in a study of blood T cell repertoires in COVID-19. Libraries were prepared by immunoSEQ multiplex PCR; TCRdb keeps only in-frame clonotypes and omits some of them. Seen here are under 250,000 clones, about four fifths observed once, and the top ten hold more than 4.5%. The specimen sequenced was PBMCs or T cells enriched from blood (not recorded which). These receptors were taken from a woman between 45 and 60 years old who had been exposed to COVID-19.

This chain links TRBV10-3 with TRBJ1-1; D perhaps matches TRBD1 (5 bases). Germline V gene data show CDR1 as ENHRY and CDR2 as SYGVKD. CDR3 length: 14 residues. Deletions cut 5 bases from V and 6 bases from J, with 16 bases between. CDR3 protein: CAISPGRVDPEAFF. CDR3 coding DNA: TGTGCCATCAGTCCAGGGAGGGTGGACCCTGAAGCTTTCTTT.

Worth noting for this clone: Different DNA sequences within this sample yield the same CDR3. This chain joins TRBV7-9 and TRBJ2-1, with D perhaps TRBD1 (5 bases). Trimming removed 2 bases at V and 0 bases at J, with 8 bases between. The CDR3 is 15 residues long. Germline values: CDR1 SEHNR, CDR2 FQNEAQ (reference sequence). In DNA, the CDR3 is TGTGCCAGCAGCTTAACAGGCCTCTCCTACAATGAGCAGTTCTTC. Translation: CASSLTGLSYNEQFF.

There are a few counts of this clone. The chain couples TRBV12-3 or TRBV12-4 to TRBJ1-2; 8 bases align to TRBD1. The trim removed 3 bases at V and 8 bases at J, leaving 5 bases unmatched. The CDR3 extends over 13 amino acids. The CDR3 DNA reads as TGTGCCAGCAGTTTTAGACAGGGGATGGGCTACACCTTC. Translating gives CASSFRQGMGYTF.

On this clone: Within the sample, other DNA sequences also encode this same CDR3. The chain has TRBV19 and TRBJ1-1; maybe TRBD1 (5 bases). The V gene's germline CDR1 is LNHDA and CDR2 SQIVND (reference sequence). CDR3 length equals 14 residues. Deletions cut 3 bases from V and 1 base from J, with 9 bases between. In DNA, the CDR3 is TGTGCCAGTAGTATTTTAGGACAGAACACTGAAGCTTTCTTT. It yields the protein CASSILGQNTEAFF.

The chain combines TRBV18 with TRBJ1-1; no reliable D call. The CDR3 spans 13 residues. Between the trimmed V and J ends, which lost 3 bases and 6 bases, there was a span of 11 bases. CDR1 and CDR2 (germline): KGHSH, LQKENI. CDR3 nucleotides: TGTGCCAGCTCACCGACCCAGGTGGCTGAAGCTTTCTTT. This sequence encodes CASSPTQVAEAFF.

This chain connects TRBV30 to TRBJ1-2, with 9 bases that match TRBD1. The V gene's germline CDR1 is GTSNPN and CDR2 SVGIG (reference sequence). The J segment lost 4 bases and the V segment lost 3 bases, leaving 9 bases of the junction unmatched. The CDR3 consists of 15 residues. The CDR3: CAWRIPGQGGYGYTF. The CDR3 bases are TGTGCCTGGAGGATACCGGGACAGGGTGGCTATGGCTACACCTTC.

This clone was counted a single time. The chain has TRBV18 and TRBJ1-2; D remains unclear. This CDR3 spans 17 amino acids. In germline, CDR1 is KGHSH, CDR2 LQKENI. V was shortened by 3 bases and J by 8 bases, with 25 bases between the two germline ends. CDR3 residues: CASSPLSSRTFGGGYTF. The CDR3 DNA sequence: TGTGCCAGCTCACCTCTCTCTTCCCGGACTTTCGGAGGGGGCTACACCTTC.

The genes are TRBV10-2 and TRBJ2-4, with D tentatively TRBD2 (5 bases). V was shortened by 6 bases and J by 7 bases, with 22 bases between the two germline ends. Looked up from germline, CDR1 is WSHSY and CDR2 is SAAADI. The CDR3 extends over 16 amino acids. The CDR3 is CASSGPETGMGNIQYF. The CDR3 DNA reads as TGCGCCAGCAGCGGACCCGAAACGGGAATGGGTAACATTCAGTACTTC.

The rearrangement uses TRBV7-8 and TRBJ2-7; D call uncertain. The CDR3 loop spans 15 amino acids. V shed 5 bases and J shed 7 bases, with 21 bases lying between them. Germline values: CDR1 SGHVS, CDR2 FQNEAQ. This chain's CDR3 is CASSPFQPDTREQYF. In DNA form, the CDR3 reads TGTGCCAGCAGCCCCTTCCAACCCGATACGAGGGAGCAGTACTTC.

This rearrangement joins TRBV2 to TRBJ1-2, with TRBD1 as a possible D gene (5 bases). Germline V gene lookup returns CDR1 SNHLY and CDR2 FYNNEI. Between the trimmed V and J ends, which lost 6 bases and 6 bases, there was a span of 14 bases. CDR3 length: 13 residues. Here the CDR3 reads CASRDQGVDGYTF. The CDR3 nucleotides are TGTGCCAGCAGGGACCAAGGGGTCGATGGCTACACCTTC.